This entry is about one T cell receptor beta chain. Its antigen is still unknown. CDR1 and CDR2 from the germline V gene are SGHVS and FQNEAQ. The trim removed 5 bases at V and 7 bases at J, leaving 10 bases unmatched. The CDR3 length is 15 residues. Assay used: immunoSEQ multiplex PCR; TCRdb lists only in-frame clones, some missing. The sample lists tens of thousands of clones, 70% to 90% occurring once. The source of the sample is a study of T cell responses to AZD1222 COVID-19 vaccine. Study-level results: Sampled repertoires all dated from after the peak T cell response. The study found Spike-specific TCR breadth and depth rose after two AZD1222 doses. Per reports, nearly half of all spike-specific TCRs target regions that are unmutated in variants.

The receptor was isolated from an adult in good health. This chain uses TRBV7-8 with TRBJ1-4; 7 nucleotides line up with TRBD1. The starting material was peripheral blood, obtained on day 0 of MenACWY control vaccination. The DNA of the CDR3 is TGTGCCAGCAGCCCAGGGGGGGCAGGGGCTGAAAAACTGTTTTTT. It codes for CASSPGGAGAEKLFF.